This TCR beta chain was obtained from a study of OX40 agonist ivuxolimab in advanced cancers. The CDR3 loop spans 14 amino acids. Trimming removed 6 bases from V and 5 bases from J; junction bases left unmatched: 6. Germline assignment: CDR1 MNHEY and CDR2 SVGAGI. The assay was immunoSEQ multiplex PCR, and TCRdb's table has in-frame clones only and misses some. Here the sample spans over 60,000 clones, almost 90% being singletons. The chain employs TRBV6-5 and TRBJ2-4; 8 bases match TRBD1. This TCR was recovered from an adult with an advanced solid tumor such as melanoma, head and neck, liver or kidney cancer. Sequenced material: CD4+ or CD8+ T cells sorted from blood, taken in a trial of the OX40 agonist ivuxolimab. CDR3 loop: CASSIPGQENIQYF. CDR3 coding DNA: TGTGCCAGCAGCATTCCGGGACAGGAAAACATTCAGTACTTC.